A single sample is the source of the 18 T cell receptor beta chains below, sequenced in a study of blood T cell repertoires in COVID-19. Produced via immunoSEQ multiplex PCR; TCRdb's table is partial and in-frame only. The table includes 250,000 to 350,000 clones, about 90% detected once. Sequencing was carried out using peripheral blood. The source is a woman aged 45-65 years who had recovered from COVID-19.

This clone has more than one count but fewer than ten. This chain connects TRBV7-9 to TRBJ1-2; 7 bases line up with TRBD1. J was trimmed by 7 bases and V by 0 bases; bases with no gene match: 2. This CDR3 has 13 amino acids. Germline V gene sequence: CDR1 SEHNR, CDR2 FQNEAQ (reference sequence). The CDR3 sequence is CASSLASGGGYTF. CDR3 nucleotides: TGTGCCAGCAGCTTAGCTTCAGGGGGTGGCTACACCTTC. Full variable domain (remainder filled in from reference TRBV7-9 and TRBJ1-2): DTGVSQNPRHKITKRGQNVTFRCDPISEHNRLYWYRQTLGQGPEFLTYFQNEAQLEKSRLLSDRFSAERPKGSFSTLEIQRTEQGDSAMYLCASSLASGGGYTFGSGTRLTVV.

This sequence joins TRBV5-4 and TRBJ1-2; a weak D match, TRBD1 (6 bases). The CDR3 sequence is 17 residues long. With 4 bases removed from V and 5 bases from J, the gap between germline ends came to 24 bases. Germline-derived CDR1 and CDR2 are SGHNT and YYREEE (reference sequence). Here the CDR3 reads CASSNAPHVQGGYGYTF. The CDR3 region has the DNA TGTGCCAGCAGCAACGCCCCTCACGTACAGGGTGGATATGGCTACACCTTC.

The rearrangement links TRBV5-8 to TRBJ2-5, with 15 bases that match TRBD2. Losses at the gene ends were 3 bases for V and 5 bases for J; bases not matched to a gene: 8. There are 17 residues in the CDR3. Germline-derived CDR1 and CDR2 are SGHTS and YDEGEE. CDR3 nucleotides: TGTGCCAGCAGCTCAGGACTAGCGGGAGGGCCGGGGGAGACCCAGTACTTC. Its translation is CASSSGLAGGPGETQYF. Variable domain in full (rest from reference TRBV5-8 and TRBJ2-5): EAGVTQSPTHLIKTRGQQATLRCSPISGHTSVYWYQQALGLGLQFLLWYDEGEERNRGNFPPRFSGRQFPNYSSELNVNALELEDSALYLCASSSGLAGGPGETQYFGPGTRLLVL.

The chain links TRBV19 to TRBJ2-1, with D tentatively TRBD2 (5 bases). In germline, CDR1 is LNHDA, CDR2 SQIVND (reference sequence). The CDR3 extends over 15 amino acids. The ends were cut back, 5 bases at V and 2 bases at J, with 13 bases in the middle. Written as DNA, the CDR3 is TGTGCCAGTAGTCTGGACTCCGTTCCCTACAATGAGCAGTTCTTC. Its translation: CASSLDSVPYNEQFF.

This clone showed up just a few times. As DNA, the CDR3 is TGTGCCAGCAGTTTTGCCCCGGGACAGGGTAGGGTTCAGCCCCAGCATTTT. It is translated as CASSFAPGQGRVQPQHF. This chain uses TRBV6-2 or TRBV6-3 with TRBJ1-5, with 9 bases identical to TRBD1. J gave up 6 bases and V 4 bases, and 13 bases lay outside the gene matches. Per germline, CDR1 MNHEY and CDR2 SVGEGT. This CDR3 comprises 17 residues.

This chain joins TRBV6-2 or TRBV6-3 and TRBJ1-1; maybe TRBD1 (5 bases). The germline gives CDR1 MNHEY, CDR2 SVGEGT. This CDR3 comprises 13 residues. V was pared by 5 bases and J by 4 bases, with 11 bases between. CDR3 DNA: TGTGCCAGCAGTCTCACGGGACTCACTGAAGCTTTCTTT. Translation gives CASSLTGLTEAFF.

This chain connects TRBV12-3 or TRBV12-4 to TRBJ1-2; the match to TRBD1 covers 7 bases. The CDR3 extends over 13 amino acids. J was trimmed by 4 bases and V by 6 bases; bases with no gene match: 5. The DNA of the CDR3 is TGTGCCAGCAGCCCGGACAGGTCCTATGGCTACACCTTC. It encodes CASSPDRSYGYTF.

The chain combines TRBV6-5 with TRBJ1-1; tentative D call: TRBD1 (6 bases). CDR3 length: 15 amino acids. CDR1 is MNHEY, CDR2 SVGAGI, per germline. V shed 6 bases and J shed 0 bases, with 14 bases lying between them. CDR3 nucleotides: TGTGCCAGCAGGGACAGTAAAGGAATGAACACTGAAGCTTTCTTT. Its translation: CASRDSKGMNTEAFF.

V usage is TRBV7-2 and J usage is TRBJ2-7; TRBD2 aligns across 16 bases. The CDR3 totals 13 residues. Per the germline V gene, CDR1 is SGHTA and CDR2 is FQGNSA. V was pared by 4 bases and J by 13 bases, with 4 bases of the junction left unmatched. CDR3 residues: CASSWGLAGGSYF. DNA for the CDR3: TGTGCCAGCAGCTGGGGACTAGCGGGAGGGAGTTACTTC.

This clone was observed a handful of times. The J gene is TRBJ1-2, the V gene TRBV2; D is ambiguous. Trimming removed 6 bases from V and 6 bases from J, with 14 bases in between. This CDR3 is 13 amino acids long. Germline V lookup: CDR1 SNHLY, CDR2 FYNNEI. CDR3 nucleotides: TGTGCCAGCAGAGATTCACTAAGCCATGGCTACACCTTC. It yields the protein CASRDSLSHGYTF.

The V gene is TRBV28, the J gene TRBJ1-2; 8 bases are shared with TRBD1. Trimming took 6 bases from V and 0 from J; bases not matched to a gene: 12. Germline lookup yields CDR1 MDHEN and CDR2 SYDVKM. The CDR3 is 17 residues long. The CDR3 loop is CASSLPGTGVANYGYTF. The DNA for the CDR3 is TGTGCCAGCAGCCTTCCCGGGACAGGTGTTGCTAACTATGGCTACACCTTC.

V is TRBV7-3 and J is TRBJ1-6, with D maybe TRBD1 (5 bases). The V end was cut by 5 bases, the J end by 7 bases, with 18 bases between. Germline V lookup: CDR1 SGHTA, CDR2 FQGTGA. The CDR3 runs to 16 residues. CDR3 sequence reads: CASSQDPRALNSPLHF. The CDR3 coding sequence is TGTGCCAGCAGCCAGGACCCCAGGGCTCTCAATTCACCCCTCCACTTT.

This clone has just a few counts. This chain joins TRBV6-5 and TRBJ1-1; D is unresolved. The V end lost 5 bases, the J end lost 6 bases, and 13 bases lay between the germline ends. There are 13 residues in the CDR3. The germline V gene has CDR1 MNHEY and CDR2 SVGAGI. Here the CDR3 reads CASSIFPYSEAFF. The CDR3 coding sequence is TGTGCCAGCAGTATCTTCCCCTATTCTGAAGCTTTCTTT.

This chain connects TRBV28 to TRBJ2-7; 10 nucleotides match TRBD1. The length of the CDR3 is 14 residues. V lost 7 bases and J lost 0; bases outside the gene matches: 3. Germline CDR1 reads MDHEN; CDR2 reads SYDVKM. Here the CDR3 reads CASTRTGGSYEQYF. The CDR3 DNA sequence: TGTGCCAGCACCAGGACAGGGGGCTCCTACGAGCAGTACTTC.

The V and J genes are TRBV14 and TRBJ1-1; 8 nucleotides agree with TRBD1. Germline trimming cut 2 bases from V and 3 bases from J; bases unmatched to any gene: 5. The CDR3 totals 15 residues. Per germline, CDR1 SGHDN and CDR2 FVKESK. The CDR3 is CASSQRTGRDTEAFF. The CDR3 region has the DNA TGTGCCAGCAGCCAAAGGACAGGGAGGGACACTGAAGCTTTCTTT.

The V gene is TRBV7-9, the J gene TRBJ1-1; 8 bases line up with TRBD1. In germline, CDR1 is SEHNR, CDR2 FQNEAQ (reference sequence). The J segment lost 2 bases and the V segment lost 5 bases, leaving 7 bases of the junction unmatched. The CDR3 covers 15 residues. The CDR3 DNA reads as TGTGCCAGCAGCCGCCCTGGACAGGGTAACACTGAAGCTTTCTTT. It codes for CASSRPGQGNTEAFF.

The rearrangement links TRBV6-2 or TRBV6-3 to TRBJ2-1, with TRBD2 matching over 9 bases. Germline V gives CDR1 MNHEY, CDR2 SVGEGT. V lost 5 bases and J lost 8; bases outside the gene matches: 10. The CDR3 is made up of 15 amino acids. CDR3 in DNA: TGTGCCAGCAGTCCGACCGGGACTAGCCGGCATGAGCAGTTCTTC. Protein sequence: CASSPTGTSRHEQFF.

The chain is built from TRBV18 and TRBJ1-3; D is possibly TRBD1 (5 bases). The V gene's germline CDR1 is KGHSH and CDR2 LQKENI. The CDR3 has 16 residues. Trimming removed 4 bases at V and 0 bases at J, with 13 bases between. CDR3 in amino acids: CASSLLADNSGNTIYF. For the CDR3, the DNA is TGTGCCAGCTCACTGCTCGCGGACAACTCTGGAAACACCATATATTTT.